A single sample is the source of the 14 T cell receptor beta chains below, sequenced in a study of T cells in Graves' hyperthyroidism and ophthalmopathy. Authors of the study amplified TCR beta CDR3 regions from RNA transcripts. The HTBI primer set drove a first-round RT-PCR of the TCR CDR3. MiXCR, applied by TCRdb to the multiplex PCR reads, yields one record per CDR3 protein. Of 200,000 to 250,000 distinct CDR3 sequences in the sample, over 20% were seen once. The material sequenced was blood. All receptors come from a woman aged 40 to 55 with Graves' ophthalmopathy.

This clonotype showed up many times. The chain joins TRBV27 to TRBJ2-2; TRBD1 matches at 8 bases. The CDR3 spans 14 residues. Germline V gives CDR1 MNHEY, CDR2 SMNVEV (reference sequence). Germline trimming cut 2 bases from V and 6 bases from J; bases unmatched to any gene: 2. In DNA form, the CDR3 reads TGTGCCAGCAGTTTAGACAGGGGACCCGGGGAGCTGTTTTTT. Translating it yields CASSLDRGPGELFF.

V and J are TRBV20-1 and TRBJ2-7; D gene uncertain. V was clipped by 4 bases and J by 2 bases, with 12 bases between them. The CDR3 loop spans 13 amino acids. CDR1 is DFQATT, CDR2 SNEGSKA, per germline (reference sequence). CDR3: CSAIQPRTYEQYF. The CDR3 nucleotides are TGCAGTGCTATCCAACCGAGAACCTACGAGCAGTACTTC.

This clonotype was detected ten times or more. CDR3 in amino acids: CASSLEREWDTQYF. The CDR3 DNA is TGTGCCAGCAGTTTAGAGCGGGAGTGGGATACGCAGTATTTT. V usage is TRBV28 and J usage is TRBJ2-3, with 8 bases fitting TRBD2. With 2 bases clipped from V and 6 bases from J, the junction kept 4 bases outside the gene matches. CDR1 MDHEN and CDR2 SYDVKM come from the germline V gene. This CDR3 contains 14 residues.

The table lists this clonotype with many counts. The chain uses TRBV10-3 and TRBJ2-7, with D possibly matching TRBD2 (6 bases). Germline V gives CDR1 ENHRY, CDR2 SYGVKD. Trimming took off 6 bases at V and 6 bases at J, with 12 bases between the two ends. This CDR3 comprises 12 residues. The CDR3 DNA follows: TGTGCCATCAGCGGGACTGGTTTCGAGCAGTACTTC. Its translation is CAISGTGFEQYF.

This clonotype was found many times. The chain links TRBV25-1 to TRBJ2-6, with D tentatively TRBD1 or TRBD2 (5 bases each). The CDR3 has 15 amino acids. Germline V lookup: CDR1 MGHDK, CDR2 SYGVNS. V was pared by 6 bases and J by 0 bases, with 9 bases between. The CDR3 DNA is TGTGCCAGCAGACCGGGGCCCTCTGGGGCCAACGTCCTGACTTTC. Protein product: CASRPGPSGANVLTF.

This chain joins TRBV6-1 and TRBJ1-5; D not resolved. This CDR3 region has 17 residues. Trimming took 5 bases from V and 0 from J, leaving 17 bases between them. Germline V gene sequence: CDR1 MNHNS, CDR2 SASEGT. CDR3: CASSPVSSPYSNQPQHF. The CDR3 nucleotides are TGTGCCAGCAGTCCTGTCTCCTCCCCTTATAGCAATCAGCCCCAGCATTTT.

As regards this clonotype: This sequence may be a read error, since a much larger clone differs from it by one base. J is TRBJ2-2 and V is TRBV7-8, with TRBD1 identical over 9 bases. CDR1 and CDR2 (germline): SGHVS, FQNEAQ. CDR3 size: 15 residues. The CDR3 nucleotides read TGTGCCAGCAGGGGGACAGGGACGAACACCGGGGAGCTGTATTTT. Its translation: CASRGTGTNTGELYF. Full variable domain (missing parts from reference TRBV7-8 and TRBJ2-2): GAGVSQSPRYKVAKRGQDVALRCDPISGHVSLFWYQQALGQGPEFLTYFQNEAQLDKSGLPSDRFFAERPEGSVSTLKIQRTQQEDSAVYLCASRGTGTNTGELYFGEGSRLTVL.

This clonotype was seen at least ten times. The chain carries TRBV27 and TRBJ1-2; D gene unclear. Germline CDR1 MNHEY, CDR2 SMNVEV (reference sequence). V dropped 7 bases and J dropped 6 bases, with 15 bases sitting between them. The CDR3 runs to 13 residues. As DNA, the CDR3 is TGTGCCAGCACCGACATCTTAACGAATGGCTACACCTTC. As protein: CASTDILTNGYTF.

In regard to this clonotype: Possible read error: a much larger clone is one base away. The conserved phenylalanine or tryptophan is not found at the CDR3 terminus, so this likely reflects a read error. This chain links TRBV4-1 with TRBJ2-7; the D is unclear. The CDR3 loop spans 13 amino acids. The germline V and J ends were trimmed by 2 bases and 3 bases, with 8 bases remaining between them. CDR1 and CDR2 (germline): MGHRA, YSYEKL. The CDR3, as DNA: TGCGCCAGCAGCCAATGGGATTTCTACGAGCAGTACCTC. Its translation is CASSQWDFYEQYL.

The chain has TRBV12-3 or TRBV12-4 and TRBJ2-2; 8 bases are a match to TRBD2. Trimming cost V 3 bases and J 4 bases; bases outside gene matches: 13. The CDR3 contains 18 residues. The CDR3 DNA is TGTGCCAGCAGTTTGGGCGGGAGGTCGGAATTTACCACCGGGGAGCTGTTTTTT. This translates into CASSLGGRSEFTTGELFF.

Here the CDR3 DNA reads TGTGCCAGCAGGCAGACAGATTACGAGCAGTACTTC. Translated: CASRQTDYEQYF. This rearrangement joins TRBV28 to TRBJ2-7; D possibly corresponds to TRBD1 (5 bases). Germline V lookup: CDR1 MDHEN, CDR2 SYDVKM. There are 12 residues in the CDR3. The germline V and J ends were trimmed by 6 bases and 4 bases, with 10 bases remaining between them.

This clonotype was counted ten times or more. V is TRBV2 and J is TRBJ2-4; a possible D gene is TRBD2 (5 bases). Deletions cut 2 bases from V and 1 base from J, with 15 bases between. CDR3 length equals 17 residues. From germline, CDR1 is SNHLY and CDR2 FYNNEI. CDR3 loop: CASSEYHGVDAKNIQYF. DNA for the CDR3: TGTGCCAGCAGTGAATATCACGGGGTTGATGCCAAAAACATTCAGTACTTC.

In nucleotides, the CDR3 is TGCAGCGTTGAAGAGGGGGGAGCCCACGAGCAGTACTTC. Its protein product is CSVEEGGAHEQYF. This chain uses TRBV29-1 with TRBJ2-7; D is possibly TRBD2 (6 bases). In germline, CDR1 is SQVTM, CDR2 ANQGSEA. Trimming removed 0 bases at V and 5 bases at J, with 11 bases between. The CDR3 length is 13 residues.

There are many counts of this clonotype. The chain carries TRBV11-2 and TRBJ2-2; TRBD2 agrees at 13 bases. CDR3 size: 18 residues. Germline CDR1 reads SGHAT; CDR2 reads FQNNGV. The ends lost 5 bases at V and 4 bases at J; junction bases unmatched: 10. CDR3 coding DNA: TGTGCCAGCAGCCTAGGGACTAGCGGGATGCGGAGCACCGGGGAGCTGTTTTTT. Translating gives CASSLGTSGMRSTGELFF.